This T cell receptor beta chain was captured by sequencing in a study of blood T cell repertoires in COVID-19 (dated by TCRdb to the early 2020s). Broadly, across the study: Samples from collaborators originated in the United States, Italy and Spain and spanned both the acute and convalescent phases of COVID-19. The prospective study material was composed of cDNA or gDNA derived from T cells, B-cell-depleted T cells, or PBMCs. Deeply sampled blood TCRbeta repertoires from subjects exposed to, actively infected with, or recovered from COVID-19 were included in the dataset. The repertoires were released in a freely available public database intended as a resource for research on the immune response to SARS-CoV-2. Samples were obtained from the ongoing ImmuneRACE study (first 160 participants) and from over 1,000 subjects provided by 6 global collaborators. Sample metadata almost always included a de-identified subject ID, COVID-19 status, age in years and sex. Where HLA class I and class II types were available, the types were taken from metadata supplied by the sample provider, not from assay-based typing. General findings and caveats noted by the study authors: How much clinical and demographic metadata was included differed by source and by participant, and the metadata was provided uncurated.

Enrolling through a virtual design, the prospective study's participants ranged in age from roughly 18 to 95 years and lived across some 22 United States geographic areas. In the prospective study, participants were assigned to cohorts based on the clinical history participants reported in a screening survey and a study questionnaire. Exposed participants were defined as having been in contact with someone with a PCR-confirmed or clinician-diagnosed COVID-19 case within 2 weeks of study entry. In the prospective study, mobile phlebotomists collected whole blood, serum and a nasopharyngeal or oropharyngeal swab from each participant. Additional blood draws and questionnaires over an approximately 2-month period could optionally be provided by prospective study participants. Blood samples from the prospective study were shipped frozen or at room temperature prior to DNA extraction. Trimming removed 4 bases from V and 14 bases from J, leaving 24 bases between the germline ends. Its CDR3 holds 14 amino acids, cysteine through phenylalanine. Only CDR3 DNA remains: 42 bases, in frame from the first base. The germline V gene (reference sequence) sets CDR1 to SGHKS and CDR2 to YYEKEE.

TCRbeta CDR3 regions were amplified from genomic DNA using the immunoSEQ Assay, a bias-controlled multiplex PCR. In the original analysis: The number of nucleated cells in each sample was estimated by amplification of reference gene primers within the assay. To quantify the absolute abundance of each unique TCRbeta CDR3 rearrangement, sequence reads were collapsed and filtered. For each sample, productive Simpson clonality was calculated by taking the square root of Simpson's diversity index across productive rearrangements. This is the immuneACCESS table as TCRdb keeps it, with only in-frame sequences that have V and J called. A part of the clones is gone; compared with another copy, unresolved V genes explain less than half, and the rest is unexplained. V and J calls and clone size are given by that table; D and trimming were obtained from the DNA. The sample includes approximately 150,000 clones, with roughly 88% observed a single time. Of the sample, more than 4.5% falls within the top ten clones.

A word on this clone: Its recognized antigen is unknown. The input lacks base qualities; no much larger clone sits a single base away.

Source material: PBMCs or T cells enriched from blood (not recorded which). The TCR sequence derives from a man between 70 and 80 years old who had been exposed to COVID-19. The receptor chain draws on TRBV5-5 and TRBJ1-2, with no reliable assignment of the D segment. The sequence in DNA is TGTGCCAGCAGCGTAACCTCCAGTTGGAGGGATTCTACCTTC. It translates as CASSVTSSWRDSTF.